The clone carrying this T cell receptor beta chain was observed a single time. Original processing methods: Using reference gene primer amplification, nucleated cell counts were estimated. Assay used: immunoSEQ multiplex PCR; TCRdb lists only in-frame clones, some missing. The V and J calls and the clone size are those of that table, but D and trimming were determined from the DNA. The table has fewer than 350,000 clones, 88% seen once. The data belong to a study of blood T cell repertoires in COVID-19. Study overall: There were acute and convalescent COVID-19 samples, and they came from the United States, Italy and Spain. T cells, B-cell-depleted T cells, or PBMCs provided the cDNA or gDNA that served as material.

The CDR3 loop spans 13 amino acids. Germline V gene data show CDR1 as MNHNY and CDR2 as SVGAGI (reference sequence). With 4 bases removed from V and 6 bases from J, the gap between germline ends came to 9 bases. Followed longitudinally, the Seattle patients had been enrolled during active infection. This chain links TRBV6-6 with TRBJ2-2; no clear D gene. Material: peripheral blood. The receptor's source is a woman under 40 with COVID-19, enrolled during active disease. The CDR3 loop is CASSSWPAGELFF. CDR3 sequence (DNA): TGTGCCAGCAGTTCCTGGCCTGCCGGGGAGCTGTTTTTT.